The subject of this entry is one T cell receptor beta chain. These data come from a study of blood T cell repertoires in COVID-19. About the research overall: Donors in the United States, Italy and Spain gave samples during acute or convalescent COVID-19. From T cells, B-cell-depleted T cells, or PBMCs came the material, which was cDNA or gDNA.

Deletions cut 8 bases from V and 2 bases from J, with 4 bases between. This CDR3 has 10 residues. Per the germline V gene, CDR1 is ENHRY and CDR2 is SYGVKD. Repertoires were generated with immunoSEQ multiplex PCR, while TCRdb's copy carries only in-frame clones and drops some. This repertoire shows 200,000 to 250,000 clones, approximately 83% found once; its top ten account for approximately 1.2%. The chain uses TRBV10-3 and TRBJ2-7; D is uncertain. Sample: PBMCs or T cells enriched from blood (not recorded which). The TCR sequence derives from a middle-aged woman with acute COVID-19. The CDR3 DNA sequence: TGTGCCATCGACACCTACGAGCAGTACTTC. Translation gives CAIDTYEQYF.